These 16 T cell receptor beta chains share one sample of origin, sequenced in a study of shared clonotypes between healthy human individuals (dated by TCRdb to 2018 to 2021). Receptor amplification or capture employed the immunoSEQ multiplex PCR assay. TCRdb stores this immuneACCESS table with in-frame sequences only. Part of the clones is absent; in the studies checked, under half of the shortfall reflects unresolved V genes, and no reason is known for the rest. This sample lists about 690,000 clones; about 92% were detected once. In total, the top ten clones hold 30% to 40% of the sample. Sample: memory CD8+ T cells from PBMCs. In the paper's terms, the cell subset or site label means: CD45RO+ cells pooled with CCR7-negative TemRA cells. These TCRs come from a man aged 18 to 35 in good health. Some clones in this sample may be carry-over from other donors' samples.

In DNA, the CDR3 is TGTGCCAGCAGGACCTCCTACAATGAGCAGTTCTTC. As protein: CASRTSYNEQFF. This chain connects TRBV27 to TRBJ2-1; D unclear. In germline, CDR1 is MNHEY, CDR2 SMNVEV (reference sequence). V lost 6 bases and J 0 bases, leaving 3 bases between the germline ends. The CDR3 is 12 amino acids.

The chain's CDR3 is CASSHLAGDTGELFF. In nucleotides, the CDR3 is TGTGCCAGCAGCCATCTAGCGGGAGACACCGGGGAGCTGTTTTTT. V and J are TRBV7-9 and TRBJ2-2; 10 bases match TRBD2. The trim removed 5 bases at V and 3 bases at J, leaving 3 bases unmatched. Looked up from germline, CDR1 is SEHNR and CDR2 is FQNEAQ (reference sequence). This CDR3 has 15 amino acids.

This chain links TRBV5-1 with TRBJ2-1; a possible D gene is TRBD1 (6 bases). The germline CDR1 and CDR2 sequences are SGHRS and YFSETQ. The CDR3 has 14 residues. Trimming left V 4 bases short and J 3 bases short, with 11 bases between. The CDR3 DNA is TGCGCCAGCAGCGGACAGCACAACTACAATGAGCAGTTCTTC. The encoded protein is CASSGQHNYNEQFF.

This sequence joins TRBV27 and TRBJ2-1; 7 bases are shared with TRBD2. The V and J ends lost 7 bases and 10 bases, in that order; junction bases with no gene match: 13. The CDR3 length is 14 residues. The germline V gene has CDR1 MNHEY and CDR2 SMNVEV (reference sequence). CDR3 sequence: CASTLGGALREQFF. The CDR3, as DNA: TGTGCCAGCACGTTGGGAGGGGCCCTCAGGGAGCAGTTCTTC.

This clone appeared many times. The chain uses TRBV4-1 and TRBJ2-1; D is unclear. The CDR3 is made up of 17 amino acids. CDR1 MGHRA and CDR2 YSYEKL come from the germline V gene. Trimming removed 1 base at V and 4 bases at J, with 17 bases between. The CDR3 region has the DNA TGCGCCAGCAGCCAAGGTATTGTACGGGCCGATTACAATGAGCAGTTCTTC. Translation gives CASSQGIVRADYNEQFF.

The chain combines TRBV27 with TRBJ2-1; D may be TRBD1 (5 bases). The length of the CDR3 is 14 residues. Looked up from germline, CDR1 is MNHEY and CDR2 is SMNVEV (reference sequence). The ends were cut back, 8 bases at V and 2 bases at J, with 13 bases in the middle. The CDR3 DNA reads TGTGCCAGCTCCCCAGGGTTAACCTACAATGAGCAGTTCTTC. Encoded protein: CASSPGLTYNEQFF.

The count of this clone is one. The chain uses TRBV11-2 and TRBJ2-7, with D uncertain. Per germline, CDR1 SGHAT and CDR2 FQNNGV. The CDR3 contains 15 residues. V lost 5 bases, J lost 2 bases, and 16 bases lay in between. The CDR3 DNA reads TGTGCCAGCAGCACTGAGGACGGTCTGGCCTACGAGCAGTACTTC. It translates to CASSTEDGLAYEQYF.

The J gene is TRBJ2-3, the V gene TRBV19; D may be TRBD2 (5 bases). The CDR3 runs to 13 residues. Germline V gives CDR1 LNHDA, CDR2 SQIVND (reference sequence). The V end was cut by 10 bases, the J end by 2 bases, with 13 bases between. The CDR3 DNA sequence: TGTGCCACTGGGGTGAGGGACACAGATACGCAGTATTTT. It codes for CATGVRDTDTQYF. Together with reference TRBV19 and TRBJ2-3, the CDR3 gives the full variable domain: DGGITQSPKYLFRKEGQNVTLSCEQNLNHDAMYWYRQDPGQGLRLIYYSQIVNDFQKGDIAEGYSVSREKKESFPLTVTSAQKNPTAFYLCATGVRDTDTQYFGPGTRLTVL.

This chain links TRBV6-1 with TRBJ2-2; 9 bases align to TRBD1. The CDR3 runs 14 residues. In germline, CDR1 is MNHNS, CDR2 SASEGT. Losses at the gene ends were 1 base for V and 6 bases for J; bases not matched to a gene: 0. CDR3 DNA sequence: TGTGCCAGCAGTGAAGGGACAGGGGCCGGGGAGCTGTTTTTT. Its translation: CASSEGTGAGELFF.

The J gene is TRBJ2-7, the V gene TRBV27; maybe TRBD1 (5 bases). The V gene lost 0 bases and the J gene lost 5 bases, with 8 bases spanning the gap. The germline CDR1 and CDR2 sequences are MNHEY and SMNVEV (reference sequence). The length of the CDR3 is 13 residues. The CDR3 is CASSLSAGNEQYF. The CDR3 DNA reads as TGTGCCAGCAGTTTATCGGCAGGGAACGAGCAGTACTTC.

The rearrangement uses TRBV11-1 and TRBJ2-1; maybe TRBD1 (5 bases). The CDR3 contains 15 residues. Trimming pared 2 bases from V and 6 bases from J, leaving 14 bases between. CDR1 and CDR2 from the germline V gene are SGHAT and FQDESV (reference sequence). The CDR3 spells CASSLTGWLVNEQFF. CDR3 DNA: TGTGCCAGCAGCTTAACAGGTTGGTTGGTCAATGAGCAGTTCTTC.

This chain uses TRBV27 with TRBJ1-1; tentatively, D is TRBD1 (5 bases). Germline CDR1 MNHEY, CDR2 SMNVEV (reference sequence). There are 18 residues in the CDR3. The V gene lost 5 bases and the J gene lost 2 bases, with 24 bases spanning the gap. CDR3 in DNA: TGTGCCAGCAGTACCCCCCTTGGGACGGAGGACCCCAACACTGAAGCTTTCTTT. Amino acid sequence: CASSTPLGTEDPNTEAFF.

The chain is built from TRBV7-2 and TRBJ2-3, with TRBD1 matching 7 bases. Germline V gene data show CDR1 as SGHTA and CDR2 as FQGNSA. Germline trimming cut 6 bases from V and 2 bases from J; bases unmatched to any gene: 8. The CDR3 is 15 residues long. CDR3 residues: CASRAQGSLTDTQYF. The DNA of the CDR3 is TGTGCCAGCAGAGCACAGGGGTCACTCACAGATACGCAGTATTTT.

V gene TRBV29-1 combines with J gene TRBJ2-1; D is uncertain. CDR1 is SQVTM, CDR2 ANQGSEA, per germline. The CDR3 consists of 11 residues. The ends were cut back, 7 bases at V and 5 bases at J, with 9 bases in the middle. The CDR3 loop is CSGEKNNEQFF. The CDR3 nucleotides are TGCAGCGGCGAGAAAAACAATGAGCAGTTCTTC.

The V gene is TRBV9, the J gene TRBJ2-7; D ambiguous. V lost 0 bases and J lost 3, with 10 bases in between. This CDR3 has 14 residues. Germline V gene lookup returns CDR1 SGDLS and CDR2 YYNGEE. The DNA of the CDR3 is TGTGCCAGCAGCGTAGGCGTCGCTAGCTACGAGCAGTACTTC. This gives the protein CASSVGVASYEQYF.

The chain is built from TRBV5-1 and TRBJ2-5, with D possibly matching TRBD1 (6 bases). The DNA end is a closer match to TRBJ2-7, so the J assignment may be wrong. CDR1 is SGHRS and CDR2 is YFSETQ in the germline V gene. This CDR3 contains 15 residues. In DNA, the CDR3 is TGCGCCAGCAGCTCGTCTGGTGGTGGGACATACGAGCAGTACTTC. It translates to CASSSSGGGTYEQYF.